This T cell receptor (beta chain) originates from a study of human T cells and chemical hapten exposure. This clonotype was picked up a small number of times. Each CDR3 protein is one row after TCRdb ran MiXCR on the RACE reads. Among more than 75,000 distinct CDR3 sequences listed, around 8.7% were seen once. Documented time point: healthy volunteer bleed at 6 weeks. Total RNA was isolated from unfractionated whole blood. The germline V and J ends were trimmed by 4 bases and 0 bases, with 17 bases remaining between them. The CDR3 is 16 residues long. CDR1 and CDR2 (germline): SGHNT, YYREEE (reference sequence).

Sequencing used whole blood. The TCR sequence derives from a male donor in good health. Some clones in this sample may be carry-over from other donors' samples. V is TRBV5-4 and J is TRBJ2-7; D may be TRBD2 (6 bases). The CDR3 nucleotides are TGTGCCAGCAGCCCCCCAGGTGGGGGGACCTCCTACGAGCAGTACTTC. It translates to CASSPPGGGTSYEQYF.